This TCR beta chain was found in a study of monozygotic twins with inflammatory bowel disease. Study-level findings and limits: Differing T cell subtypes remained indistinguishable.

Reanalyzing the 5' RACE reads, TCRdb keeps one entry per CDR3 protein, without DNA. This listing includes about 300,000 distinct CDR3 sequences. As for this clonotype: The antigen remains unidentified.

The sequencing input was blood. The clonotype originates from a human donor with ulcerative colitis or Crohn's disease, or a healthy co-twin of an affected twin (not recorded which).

The CDR3 loop reads CATSDSIGRAGDTQYF. The chain employs TRBV24-1 and TRBJ2-3; TCRdb's assignment of TRBD2 cannot be checked, as there is no DNA. The germline V gene encodes CDR1 KGHDR and CDR2 SFDVKD. This CDR3 is 16 amino acids long.